The T cell receptor (beta chain) described here comes from a study of early T cells in non-severe SARS-CoV-2 infection. At least ten counts were recorded for this clonotype. No antigen is known for it. Germline CDR1 and CDR2: DFQATT and SNEGSKA (reference sequence). The CDR3 has 14 amino acids. The V gene end was trimmed by 5 bases and the J gene end by 7 bases; junction bases not matched to a gene: 6. Study-wide findings and caveats: Anti-spike CD8 specificities were favored by VDJdb matching, whose results missed private and CD4 specificities.

Using its own MiXCR run on the 5' RACE reads, TCRdb lists one record per CDR3 protein. This sample carries fewer than 45,000 distinct CDR3 sequences, roughly 9.9% of them seen once, and the ten largest clones take 9% to 15%. The chain combines TRBV20-1 with TRBJ1-6, with 9 bases identical to TRBD1. Sequencing was carried out using whole blood. This sequence originates from an adult who was a healthcare worker with PCR-confirmed SARS-CoV-2 infection or an uninfected control (not recorded which). The CDR3: CSARRGQGNSPLHF. CDR3 DNA: TGCAGTGCTCGCAGGGGACAGGGCAATTCACCCCTCCACTTT.